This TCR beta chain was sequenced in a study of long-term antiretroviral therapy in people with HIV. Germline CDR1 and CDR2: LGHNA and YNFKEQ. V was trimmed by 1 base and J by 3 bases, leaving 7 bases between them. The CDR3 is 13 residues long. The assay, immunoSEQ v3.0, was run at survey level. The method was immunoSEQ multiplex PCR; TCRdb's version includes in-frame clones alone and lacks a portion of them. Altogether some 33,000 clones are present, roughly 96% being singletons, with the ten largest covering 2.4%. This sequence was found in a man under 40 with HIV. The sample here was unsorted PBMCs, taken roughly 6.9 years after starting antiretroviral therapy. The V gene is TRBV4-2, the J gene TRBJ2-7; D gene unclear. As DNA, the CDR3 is TGTGCCAGCAGCCAAGGGATTTTCTACGAGCAGTACTTC. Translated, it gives CASSQGIFYEQYF.